Below, one TCR beta chain is given with its context. This clone was found a few times. It has no known antigen specificity. The sample holds no much larger clone one base away, and base qualities are not on file. Per the publication, the time point label means: after neoadjuvant nivolumab, at surgical resection. The patients had newly diagnosed stage II-IVA oral cavity squamous cell carcinoma and had not received any prior systemic or radiation treatment. The cohort was made up of patients with locally advanced, HPV-negative oral cavity squamous cell carcinoma. The samples were drawn from a longitudinal correlative study tied to a single-arm phase II trial testing neoadjuvant nivolumab in oral cavity squamous cell carcinoma. Subject-matched pre- and post-treatment PBMCs and tumors from three responders and three non-responders underwent genomic DNA-based TCRbeta sequencing. For tumor tissue, genomic DNA extraction relied on the Maxwell RSC DNA from Tissue kit.

Tumor libraries used mostly about 4.8 ug of input genomic DNA for survey sequencing, with two replicates per sample. The immunoSEQ hsTCRbeta kit was used to prepare TCRbeta libraries according to the manufacturer's instructions. An Illumina NovaSeq 6000 S4 flow cell was used to sequence the final libraries, which had first been combined to 3 nM. The published analysis was carried out like this. Raw data preprocessing and quality control were performed with the immunoSEQ Analyzer. The analysis was restricted to productive rearrangements, with each unique CDR3 amino acid sequence defining a clonotype. Repertoire clonality was estimated as the Gini-Simpson index, computed with the R package tcR. Student's t test was used to compare Gini indices, while Pearson correlation assessed associations with tumor size change. As stored in TCRdb, this immuneACCESS dataset retains in-frame rearrangements with V and J assigned. A fraction of the clones does not appear; measured against another copy, unresolved V genes explain less than half of the discrepancy, and the remainder lacks a known reason. V and J calls and clone size follow that table, whereas D and trimming were derived from the DNA. The sample includes some 40,000 clones, with approximately 40% observed a single time. The ten biggest clones cover 15% to 20% of the sample.

This sample stems from a study of neoadjuvant anti-PD-1 for oral cavity cancer (dated by TCRdb to the early 2020s). Broadly, across the study: Patients mostly received three to four biweekly doses of nivolumab at 3 mg/kg before curative-intent surgical resection. Patients without progression received a fourth nivolumab dose around day 43 and underwent definitive surgical resection on days 50-56. Responders were defined as patients with complete response, partial response or stable disease by RECIST 1.1; non-responders were defined as patients with progression. The parent correlative cohort had about eleven patients and a response rate of 33%. What the work shows at the level of the full study, not this receptor alone: Only a few patients per response group were included in the TCR analyses, and the authors called for validation in larger cohorts. Greater tumor shrinkage was correlated with larger post-treatment sizes of preexisting intratumoral clones, suggesting that expansion of preexisting clones contributed to response. A higher pretreatment blood Treg/Th17 ratio correlated with both higher pretreatment blood TCRbeta clonality and lower post-treatment tumor TCRbeta clonality.

For this chain, trimming is 4 bases at the V end and 2 bases at the J end, and the number of junction bases without a gene match is 6. Inclusive of the bounding cysteine and phenylalanine, the CDR3 is 15 residues long. The kept DNA is CDR3 alone, 45 bases in frame from the first base. The germline V gene (reference sequence) gives CDR1 as LNHNV and CDR2 as YYDKDF. The TCR originated in a person aged 35-79 years with oral cavity squamous cell carcinoma. Material: tumor tissue, obtained after nivolumab (anti-PD-1) treatment. The V gene is TRBV15 and the J gene is TRBJ2-3; 7 central nucleotides agree with TRBD1. The DNA sequence follows: TGTGCCACCAGCAAGACAGGGAGTCCCACAGATACGCAGTATTTT. It codes for CATSKTGSPTDTQYF.